Presented here are 20 T cell receptor beta chains from one specimen sequenced in a study of CXCR3-negative and CXCR3-positive naive CD8 T cells. Each TRB cDNA library was prepared by 5' RACE (with UMI labels). TCRdb processed the 5' RACE reads again and assigns one entry to each CDR3 protein, with no DNA. This listing includes tens of thousands of distinct CDR3 sequences. The sequenced sample was memory CD8+ T cells from blood. These receptors were collected from a human donor in good health. Some clones in this sample may be carry-over from other donors' samples.

This sequence joins TRBV20-1 and TRBJ1-5. Germline V CDR1 and CDR2: DFQATT, SNEGSKA (reference sequence). The CDR3 contains 11 residues. The CDR3 loop reads CSAPLGQPQHF.

The chain joins TRBV29-1 to TRBJ2-1; the D call from TCRdb, TRBD1, cannot be confirmed without DNA. The germline CDR1 and CDR2 sequences are SQVTM and ANQGSEA. This CDR3 spans 13 amino acids. The CDR3 loop is CSVRPGTGSEQFF.

CDR3 in amino acids: CASSDSQGGHEQFF. The chain is built from TRBV6-4 and TRBJ2-1; TCRdb indicates TRBD1, and absent DNA this call remains unverified. The CDR3 has 14 residues. CDR1 MRHNA and CDR2 SNTAGT come from the germline V gene.

The CDR3 sequence is CASSLALITDTQYF. This sequence joins TRBV7-8 and TRBJ2-3. This CDR3 has 14 amino acids. The V gene's germline CDR1 is SGHVS and CDR2 FQNEAQ.

This clonotype is identified as medium-sized from frequency. The genes are TRBV6-4 and TRBJ2-1; without DNA, the TCRdb call of TRBD2 cannot be checked. Germline values: CDR1 MRHNA, CDR2 SNTAGT. The CDR3 is 15 amino acids. The CDR3 loop reads CASSTSGADYNEQFF.

This chain links TRBV29-1 with TRBJ2-1. This CDR3 spans 11 amino acids. Germline V gene lookup returns CDR1 SQVTM and CDR2 ANQGSEA. The CDR3 loop reads CSVLTANEQFF.

The chain joins TRBV11-3 to TRBJ1-1. The germline gives CDR1 SGHNT, CDR2 YENEEA. The CDR3 extends over 14 amino acids. The CDR3 region is CASSPEWMNTEAFF.

J is TRBJ2-2 and V is TRBV7-2; the TCRdb D gene call, TRBD2, has no DNA to confirm it. Germline V CDR1 and CDR2: SGHTA, FQGNSA. The CDR3 is 18 residues long. CDR3 loop: CASSGIAGDVPPTGELFF.

The rearrangement links TRBV25-1 to TRBJ2-3; lacking DNA, the TRBD1 call made by TCRdb goes unchecked. The germline gives CDR1 MGHDK, CDR2 SYGVNS. The CDR3 length is 14 residues. The CDR3 region is CASSRGIGTDTQYF.

The gene calls are TRBV27 and TRBJ1-1; without DNA, the TCRdb call of TRBD1 cannot be checked. This CDR3 region has 15 residues. Looked up from germline, CDR1 is MNHEY and CDR2 is SMNVEV (reference sequence). This CDR3 is CASSLVRERGTEAFF.

Frequency places this clonotype as medium-sized. V gene TRBV7-9 combines with J gene TRBJ2-7; TCRdb returns TRBD1, unconfirmable since there is no DNA. The length of the CDR3 is 12 residues. Germline V gene data show CDR1 as SEHNR and CDR2 as FQNEAQ (reference sequence). CDR3 loop: CASSQGQYEQYF.

Its frequency marks this clonotype as medium-sized. The chain is built from TRBV2 and TRBJ1-5; TCRdb's assignment of TRBD1 cannot be checked, as there is no DNA. Germline CDR1 and CDR2: SNHLY and FYNNEI. The CDR3 consists of 19 residues. CDR3 sequence reads: CASSEALAGGLSSNQPQHF.

CDR3 sequence: CASSLGPSNIQYF. The V and J genes are TRBV7-8 and TRBJ2-4. The germline gives CDR1 SGHVS, CDR2 FQNEAQ. The CDR3 runs 13 residues.

This chain links TRBV15 with TRBJ2-7; TCRdb reports TRBD2, a call that lacks DNA to check it against. Germline V gene data show CDR1 as LNHNV and CDR2 as YYDKDF (reference sequence). This CDR3 is 16 amino acids long. Here the CDR3 reads CATSTPTSGLSYEQYF.

The chain uses TRBV12-3 or TRBV12-4 and TRBJ1-2; TCRdb designates TRBD1, a call that cannot be tested without DNA. This CDR3 has 13 amino acids. CDR3 region: CATPRQGAGGYTF.

This chain uses TRBV14 with TRBJ2-1; TCRdb's D gene call, TRBD2, goes unchecked for lack of DNA. Germline CDR1 SGHDN, CDR2 FVKESK. The CDR3 has 15 amino acids. The CDR3 region is CASSQSGGPYNEQFF.

CDR3 residues: CSARVRTGGYEQYF. The chain employs TRBV20-1 and TRBJ2-7; TCRdb returns TRBD1, unconfirmable since there is no DNA. The germline CDR1 and CDR2 sequences are DFQATT and SNEGSKA (reference sequence). This CDR3 is 14 amino acids long.

V and J are TRBV28 and TRBJ2-1. The CDR3 spans 15 residues. Germline CDR1 MDHEN, CDR2 SYDVKM. This CDR3 is CASSLAGGAYNEQFF.

The chain has TRBV29-1 and TRBJ1-5. Germline CDR1 is SQVTM and CDR2 is ANQGSEA. The CDR3 contains 13 residues. CDR3 protein: CSVSVGDNQPQHF.

V gene TRBV14 combines with J gene TRBJ2-1; checking the TCRdb D call of TRBD2 is not possible without DNA. Germline V CDR1 and CDR2: SGHDN, FVKESK. The CDR3 is made up of 16 amino acids. This CDR3 is CASTGGGFSSYNEQFF.